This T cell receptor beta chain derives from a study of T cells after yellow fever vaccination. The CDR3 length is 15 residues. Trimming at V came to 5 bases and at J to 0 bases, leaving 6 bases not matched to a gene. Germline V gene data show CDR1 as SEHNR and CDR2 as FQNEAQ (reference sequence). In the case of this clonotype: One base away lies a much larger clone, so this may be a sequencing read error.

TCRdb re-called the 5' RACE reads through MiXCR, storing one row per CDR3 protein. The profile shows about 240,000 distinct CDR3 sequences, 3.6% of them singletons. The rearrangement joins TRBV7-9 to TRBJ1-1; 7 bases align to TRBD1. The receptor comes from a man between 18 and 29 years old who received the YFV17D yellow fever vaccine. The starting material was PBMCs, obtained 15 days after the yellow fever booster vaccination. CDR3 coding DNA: TGTGCCAGCAGCGGGGGGACAGTGGTGAACACTGAAGCTTTCTTT. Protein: CASSGGTVVNTEAFF.